The clone carrying this T cell receptor beta chain has just one count. Its target is not known. This specimen comes from a study of radiation and T cells in renal cell carcinoma. The study's findings and limits: Dominant CDR3 motifs were more common in irradiated tumors than controls.

Treatment meaning: 15 Gy SBRT to primary tumor, nephrectomy 4 weeks later. The patient's renal cell carcinoma had clear cell pathology. Produced via immunoSEQ multiplex PCR; TCRdb's table is partial and in-frame only. The sample has about 16,000 clones, roughly 50% seen once. This CDR3 region has 16 residues. Trimming removed 0 bases at V and 4 bases at J, with 13 bases between. Per germline, CDR1 SGDLS and CDR2 YYNGEE. This specimen was tumor tissue, taken from a patient whose treatment included radiotherapy and nephrectomy. This receptor was identified in a woman aged 60 to 75 with renal cell carcinoma. V usage is TRBV9 and J usage is TRBJ2-2; D possibly uses TRBD1 or TRBD2 (5 bases each). Here the CDR3 reads CASSVDLVGATGELFF. CDR3 nucleotide sequence: TGTGCCAGCAGCGTAGATCTTGTCGGGGCCACCGGGGAGCTGTTTTTT.